This T cell receptor (beta chain) was recorded in a study of response to subunit inactivated influenza vaccine. This clonotype has only a few counts. MiXCR, applied by TCRdb to the RT-PCR reads, yields one record per CDR3 protein. The sample shows over 800,000 distinct CDR3 sequences, about 20% of them seen only once. The CDR3 consists of 13 residues. V dropped 7 bases and J dropped 2; count of bases not matched to a gene: 4. Germline V gives CDR1 DFQATT, CDR2 SNEGSKA (reference sequence). This chain joins TRBV20-1 and TRBJ2-3; 9 nucleotides agree with TRBD2. The sample in question was PBMCs from blood, obtained roughly 5 days after vaccination. This receptor was taken from a man aged 45 to 65 who received an inactivated influenza vaccine. This CDR3 is CSVSGGLTDTQYF. The CDR3 DNA reads as TGCAGTGTTAGCGGGGGCCTCACAGATACGCAGTATTTT.